The rows below give T cell receptor beta chains drawn from one sample of a study of cytomegalovirus exposure and HLA in healthy donors. The data were produced by immunoSEQ multiplex PCR, yet TCRdb's version contains in-frame clones alone and is incomplete. The sample yields over 150,000 clones, roughly 82% seen once. Sequencing was carried out using PBMCs. The receptors were gathered from a man aged 50-60 years in good health and CMV-seropositive. CDR3s include the opening cysteine and the closing phenylalanine or tryptophan. D genes are given only for firm matches. The size field is filled for only some rows; it gives once, few, many or a size class.

abundance	j_gene	v_gene	d_gene	CDR3aa	CDR3nt
once	TRBJ2-5	TRBV7-2	TRBD1	CASSMGQGMETQYF	TGTGCCAGCAGCATGGGACAGGGGATGGAGACCCAGTACTTC
.	TRBJ2-1	TRBV9	TRBD2	CASSSGLAAYNEQFF	TGTGCCAGCAGCTCGGGACTAGCGGCCTACAATGAGCAGTTCTTC
.	TRBJ1-5	TRBV28	.	CASSLERALGQPQHF	TGTGCCAGCAGTTTAGAGAGGGCGTTGGGTCAGCCCCAGCATTTT
few	TRBJ1-5	TRBV5-6	TRBD1	CASSLGGDRADF	TGTGCCAGCAGCTTGGGGGGCGACAGGGCCGATTTT
.	TRBJ2-1	TRBV28	TRBD2	CASSPLVAGGGNEQFF	TGTGCCAGCAGTCCACTCGTAGCGGGAGGTGGCAATGAGCAGTTCTTC
.	TRBJ2-5	TRBV6-6	TRBD2	CASSTSGNEGTQYF	TGTGCCAGCAGTACTAGCGGGAACGAGGGGACCCAGTACTTC
.	TRBJ2-2	TRBV6-5	.	CASSYDGRRGGELFF	TGTGCCAGCAGTTACGACGGGAGAAGGGGCGGGGAGCTGTTTTTT
.	TRBJ1-4	TRBV9	.	CASSPGQTTNEKLFF	TGTGCCAGCAGCCCTGGACAGACAACTAATGAAAAACTGTTTTTT
once	TRBJ1-1	TRBV5-1	TRBD1	CASSLGLGQLNTEAFF	TGCGCCAGCAGCTTGGGATTGGGACAGTTGAACACTGAAGCTTTCTTT
.	TRBJ2-3	TRBV27	.	CASSLSGGWHDTDTQYF	TGTGCCAGCAGTCTCTCAGGGGGGTGGCACGACACAGATACGCAGTATTTT
once	TRBJ2-7	TRBV6-5	.	CASSPISRGSYEQYF	TGTGCCAGCAGCCCCATATCGAGAGGGTCCTACGAGCAGTACTTC
.	TRBJ2-3	TRBV7-2	TRBD2	CASREASGGDTQYF	TGTGCCAGCCGAGAGGCTAGCGGGGGAGATACGCAGTATTTT